This record covers a single T cell receptor (beta chain). Its antigen is not known. CDR3 length: 14 amino acids. Trimming stripped 0 bases from V and 11 bases from J, with 16 bases between. The germline gives CDR1 KGHSH, CDR2 LQKENI. PCR primers comprised 60 Vbeta and 13 Jbeta primers. Only in-frame clones appear in the TCRdb table, and some are missing; sequencing was by immunoSEQ multiplex PCR. The sample holds over 100,000 clones, roughly 67% seen once. The data originate from a study of cytomegalovirus exposure and HLA in healthy donors. Study-wide background: The roughly 120 million unique TCR beta sequences, from approximately 170 million T cells, were found by an earlier analysis. Study-wide points: Prior analysis indicated that the majority of TCR beta V segments exhibited productivity approximately 90% or approximately 30% of the time. Later on, an analysis found that several of the most significant clusters appeared to be linked to common viral pathogens, which included parvovirus B19. Reportedly, diagnosis of cytomegalovirus status by the classifier showed high specificity and sensitivity.

The receptor comes from a man aged 40-55 years in good health and CMV-seronegative. The V gene is TRBV18, the J gene TRBJ1-1; D is ambiguous. The sequenced material came from PBMCs. The CDR3 DNA follows: TGTGCCAGCTCACCACCGAACCAGGAAACCGAGGCTTTCTTT. Amino acids: CASSPPNQETEAFF.